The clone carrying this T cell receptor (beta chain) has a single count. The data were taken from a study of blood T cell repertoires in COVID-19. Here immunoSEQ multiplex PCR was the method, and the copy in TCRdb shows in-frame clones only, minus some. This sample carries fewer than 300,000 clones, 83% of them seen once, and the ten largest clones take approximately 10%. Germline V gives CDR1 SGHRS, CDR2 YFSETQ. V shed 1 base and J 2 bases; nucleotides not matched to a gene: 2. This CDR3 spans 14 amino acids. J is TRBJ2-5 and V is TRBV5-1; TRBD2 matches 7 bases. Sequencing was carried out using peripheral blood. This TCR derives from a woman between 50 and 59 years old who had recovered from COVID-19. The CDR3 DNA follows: TGCGCCAGCAGCTTGATGGGGGGGCAAGAGACCCAGTACTTC. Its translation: CASSLMGGQETQYF.